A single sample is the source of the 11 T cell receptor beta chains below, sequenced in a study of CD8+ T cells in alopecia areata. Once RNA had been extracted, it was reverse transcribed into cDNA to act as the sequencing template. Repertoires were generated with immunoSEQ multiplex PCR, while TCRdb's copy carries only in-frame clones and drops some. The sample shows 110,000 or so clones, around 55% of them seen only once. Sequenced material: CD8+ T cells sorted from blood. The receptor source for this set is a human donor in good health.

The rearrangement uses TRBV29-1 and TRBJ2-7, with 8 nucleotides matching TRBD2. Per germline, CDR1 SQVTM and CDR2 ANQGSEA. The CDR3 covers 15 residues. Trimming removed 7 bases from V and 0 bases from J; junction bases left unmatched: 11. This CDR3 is CSAEIAGISSYEQYF. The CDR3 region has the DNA TGCAGCGCCGAAATAGCGGGGATTAGCTCCTACGAGCAGTACTTC.

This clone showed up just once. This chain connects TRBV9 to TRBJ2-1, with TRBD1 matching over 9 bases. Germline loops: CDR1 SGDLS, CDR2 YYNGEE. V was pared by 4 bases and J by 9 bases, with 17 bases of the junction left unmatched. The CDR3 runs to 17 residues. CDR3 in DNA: TGTGCCAGCAGCCTCCCGACTCCGGGACAGGGCCTTGGTGAGCAGTTCTTC. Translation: CASSLPTPGQGLGEQFF. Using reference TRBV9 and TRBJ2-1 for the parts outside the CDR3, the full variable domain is DSGVTQTPKHLITATGQRVTLRCSPRSGDLSVYWYQQSLDQGLQFLIQYYNGEERAKGNILERFSAQQFPDLHSELNLSSLELGDSALYFCASSLPTPGQGLGEQFFGPGTRLTVL.

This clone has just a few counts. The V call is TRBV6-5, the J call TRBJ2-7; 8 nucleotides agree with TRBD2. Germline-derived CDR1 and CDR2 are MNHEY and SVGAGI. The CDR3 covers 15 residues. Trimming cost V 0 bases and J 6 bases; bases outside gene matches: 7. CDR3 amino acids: CASSYSKGLGSEQYF. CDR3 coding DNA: TGTGCCAGCAGTTACTCGAAGGGACTAGGGAGCGAGCAGTACTTC.

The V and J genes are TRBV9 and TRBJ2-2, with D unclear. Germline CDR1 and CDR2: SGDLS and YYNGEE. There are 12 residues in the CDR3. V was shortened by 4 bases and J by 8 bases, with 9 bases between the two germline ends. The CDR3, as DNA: TGTGCCAGCAGCCTGGTACCTGGGGAGCTGTTTTTT. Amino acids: CASSLVPGELFF.

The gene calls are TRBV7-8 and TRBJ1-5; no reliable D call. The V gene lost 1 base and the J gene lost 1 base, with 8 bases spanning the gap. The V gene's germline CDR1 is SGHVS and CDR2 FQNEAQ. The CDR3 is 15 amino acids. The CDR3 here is CASSLGGYSNQPQHF. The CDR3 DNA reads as TGTGCCAGCAGCTTAGGAGGGTACAGCAATCAGCCCCAGCATTTT.

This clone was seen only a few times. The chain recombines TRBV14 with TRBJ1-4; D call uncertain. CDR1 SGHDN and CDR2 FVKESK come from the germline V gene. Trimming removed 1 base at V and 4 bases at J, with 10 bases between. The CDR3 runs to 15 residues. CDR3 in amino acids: CASSQGFMGNEKLFF. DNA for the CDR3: TGTGCCAGCAGCCAAGGATTTATGGGTAATGAAAAACTGTTTTTT.

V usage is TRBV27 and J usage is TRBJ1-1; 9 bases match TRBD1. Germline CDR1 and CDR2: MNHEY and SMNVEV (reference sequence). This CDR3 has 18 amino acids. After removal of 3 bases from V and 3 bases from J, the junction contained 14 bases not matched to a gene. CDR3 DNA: TGTGCCAGCAGTTTTACCCCTCCGGGACAGGGTAGGGACACTGAAGCTTTCTTT. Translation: CASSFTPPGQGRDTEAFF.

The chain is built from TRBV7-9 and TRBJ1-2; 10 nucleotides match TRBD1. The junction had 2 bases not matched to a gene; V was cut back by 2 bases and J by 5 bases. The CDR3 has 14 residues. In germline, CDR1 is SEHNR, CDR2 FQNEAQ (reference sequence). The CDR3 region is CASSLWTGGYGYTF. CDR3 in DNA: TGTGCCAGCAGCTTATGGACAGGGGGTTATGGCTACACCTTC.

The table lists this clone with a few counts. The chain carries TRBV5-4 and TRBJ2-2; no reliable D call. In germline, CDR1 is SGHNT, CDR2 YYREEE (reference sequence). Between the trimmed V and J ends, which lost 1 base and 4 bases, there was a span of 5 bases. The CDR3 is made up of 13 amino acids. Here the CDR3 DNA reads TGTGCCAGCAGCTTGCGGGCCACCGGGGAGCTGTTTTTT. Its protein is CASSLRATGELFF.

In DNA form, the CDR3 reads TGTGCCACCAGCAGAGCCGCGGGATTTATAACTGAAGCTTTCTTT. Translating gives CATSRAAGFITEAFF. V usage is TRBV15 and J usage is TRBJ1-1; no clear D. Germline CDR1 LNHNV, CDR2 YYDKDF (reference sequence). The CDR3 consists of 15 residues. The V and J ends lost 1 base and 5 bases respectively, with 14 bases between them.

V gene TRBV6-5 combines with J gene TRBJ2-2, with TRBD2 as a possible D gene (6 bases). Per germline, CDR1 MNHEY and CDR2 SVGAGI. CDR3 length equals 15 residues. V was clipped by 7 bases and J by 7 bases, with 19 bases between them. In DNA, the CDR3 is TGTGCCAGCACGGCAAAACCGGAGGGGATCGGGGAGCTGTTTTTT. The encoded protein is CASTAKPEGIGELFF.